The sequence of this TCR beta chain was determined in a study of response to subunit inactivated influenza vaccine. About this clonotype itself: Its antigen remains unidentified.

The CDR3 runs to 11 residues. Germline CDR1 MNHEY, CDR2 SVGEGT. V was trimmed by 3 bases and J by 6 bases, leaving 6 bases between them. In TCRdb, the RT-PCR reads were re-called with MiXCR into one record per CDR3 protein. The table has hundreds of thousands of distinct CDR3 sequences, 15% to 19% seen once; the top ten hold roughly 11%. Whole-study results and caveats: The study's authors posited that every seasonal influenza vaccination enlists few new T cells.

The chain carries TRBV6-2 or TRBV6-3 and TRBJ2-7; D is unresolved. The TCR was taken from a man aged 45-60 years who received an inactivated influenza vaccine. The sequences come from PBMCs from blood, collected about 13 days after vaccination. The chain's CDR3 is CASSYKVEQYF. In DNA, the CDR3 is TGTGCCAGCAGTTATAAGGTCGAGCAGTACTTC.